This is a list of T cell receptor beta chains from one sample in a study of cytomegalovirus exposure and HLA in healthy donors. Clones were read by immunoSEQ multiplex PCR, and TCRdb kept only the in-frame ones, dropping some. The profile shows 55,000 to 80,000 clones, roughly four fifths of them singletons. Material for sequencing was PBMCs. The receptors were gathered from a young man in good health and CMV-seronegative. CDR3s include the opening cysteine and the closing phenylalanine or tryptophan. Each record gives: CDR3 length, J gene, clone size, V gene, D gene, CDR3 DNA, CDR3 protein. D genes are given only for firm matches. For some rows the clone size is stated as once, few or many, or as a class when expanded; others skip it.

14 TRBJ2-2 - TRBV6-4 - TGTGCCAGCAGTGCGATAACAGGGACCGGGGAGCTGTTTTTT CASSAITGTGELFF
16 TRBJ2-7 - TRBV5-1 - TGCGCCAGCAGCCCAAACCCCGGCCAGGGGACCTACGAGCAGTACTTC CASSPNPGQGTYEQYF
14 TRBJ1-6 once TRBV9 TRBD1 TGTGCCAGCAGCGAACGACAGGGCAGTTCACCCCTCCACTTT CASSERQGSSPLHF
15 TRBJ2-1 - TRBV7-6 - TGTGCCAGCAGCTTAGCTGGCGGGATAGGGAATGAGCAGTTCTTC CASSLAGGIGNEQFF
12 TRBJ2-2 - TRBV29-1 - TGCAGCGTTGTCAGAAACACCGGGGAGCTGTTTTTT CSVVRNTGELFF
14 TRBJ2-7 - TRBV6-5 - TGTGCCAGCGGTGAAAACAGGCTCCGCTACGAGCAGTACTTC CASGENRLRYEQYF
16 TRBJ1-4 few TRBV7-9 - TGTGCCAGCAGCTTAGCCCGGTCTGCAACTAATGAAAAACTGTTTTTT CASSLARSATNEKLFF
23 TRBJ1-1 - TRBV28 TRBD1 TGTGCCAGCAGTTTAGGGTATAGTCTTGACCCCGACAGGGGGCGAGTCGGGAACACTGAAGCTTTCTTT CASSLGYSLDPDRGRVGNTEAFF
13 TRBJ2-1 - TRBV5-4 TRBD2 TGTGCCATCATAGCGGGAGTAGACAATGAGCAGTTCTTC CAIIAGVDNEQFF
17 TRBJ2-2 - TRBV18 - TGTGCCAGCTCACCACTTGGAACAGGGACCTATCCCGGGGAGCTGTTTTTT CASSPLGTGTYPGELFF
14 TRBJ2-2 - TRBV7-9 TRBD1 TGTGCCAGCAGCTCGGGACAGTACACCGGGGAGCTGTTTTTT CASSSGQYTGELFF
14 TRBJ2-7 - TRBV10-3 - TGTGCCATCATGGTTGCGAGAGGATCCTACGAGCAGTACTTC CAIMVARGSYEQYF
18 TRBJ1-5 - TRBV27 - TGTGCCAGCAGTTTATCCGGCTCTGGGAGGGTTAGCAATCAGCCCCAGCATTTT CASSLSGSGRVSNQPQHF
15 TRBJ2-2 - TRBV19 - TGTGCCAGTAGTATCGCAGGGAAGAACACCGGGGAGCTGTTTTTT CASSIAGKNTGELFF
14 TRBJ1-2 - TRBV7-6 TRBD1 TGTGCCAGCAGCTTAGTTGGGACAGGATATGGCTACACCTTC CASSLVGTGYGYTF
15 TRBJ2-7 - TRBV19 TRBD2 TGTGCCAGTAGTCTCATAGCGGGAGGGCCGTCCGAGCAGTACTTC CASSLIAGGPSEQYF
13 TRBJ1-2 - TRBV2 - TGTGCCAGCAGTGCCAGGGGCGGCTATGGCTACACCTTC CASSARGGYGYTF
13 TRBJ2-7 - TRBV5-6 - TGTGCCAGCAGTCCAAGCAGGGTTTCCGAGCAGTACTTC CASSPSRVSEQYF
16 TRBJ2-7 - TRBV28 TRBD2 TGTGCCAGCAGTTTGGGACTAGCGGGGGGCTCCTACGAGCAGTACTTC CASSLGLAGGSYEQYF
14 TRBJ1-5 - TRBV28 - TGTGCCAGCAGGACGAGGGGGTTGGATCAGCCCCAGCATTTT CASRTRGLDQPQHF
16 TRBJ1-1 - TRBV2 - TGTGCCAGCAGAGTGGTCATGGAGGGAAGCTCCACTGAAGCTTTCTTT CASRVVMEGSSTEAFF
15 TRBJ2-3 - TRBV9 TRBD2 TGTGCCAGCAGCGTCAGTAGCGGGAGTTCAGATACGCAGTATTTT CASSVSSGSSDTQYF
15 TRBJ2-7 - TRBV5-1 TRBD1 TGCGCCAGCAGCTTGTTGGGGACAGAAGCCTACGAGCAGTACTTC CASSLLGTEAYEQYF
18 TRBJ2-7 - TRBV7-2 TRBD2 TGTGCCAGCAGCTTAATGGTGTCTAGCGGACCGAGCTCCTACGAGCAGTACTTC CASSLMVSSGPSSYEQYF
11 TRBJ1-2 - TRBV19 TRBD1 TGTGCCAGTAGCGACAGGGTCGGCTACACCTTC CASSDRVGYTF
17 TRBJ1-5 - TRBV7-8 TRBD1 TGTGTCAGCAGCTTAGCAGGGGGCCCCCTAAGCAATCAGCCCCAGCATTTT CVSSLAGGPLSNQPQHF
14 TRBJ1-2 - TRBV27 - TGTGCCAGCAGTTTAACAGGGACCTTCTATGGCTACACCTTC CASSLTGTFYGYTF
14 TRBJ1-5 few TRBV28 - TGTGCCAGCAGAGATACAGGGCCCAATCAGCCCCAGCATTTT CASRDTGPNQPQHF
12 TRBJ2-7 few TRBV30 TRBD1 TGTGCCTGGATGACAGGGCCCTACGAGCAGTACTTC CAWMTGPYEQYF
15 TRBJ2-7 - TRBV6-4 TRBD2 TGTGCCAGCAGTGCACTAGCGGGAGCGGCCCACGAGCAGTACTTC CASSALAGAAHEQYF
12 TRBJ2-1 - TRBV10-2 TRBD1 TGCGCCAGTGGACAGGGGGCGGGTGAGCAGTTCTTC CASGQGAGEQFF
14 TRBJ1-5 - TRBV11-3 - TGTGCCAGCAGCTTAGGCCCCCAGGATGGGCCCCAGCATTTT CASSLGPQDGPQHF
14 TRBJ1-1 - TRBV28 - TGTGCCAGCAGTTTAGGGGGGGCGGACACTGAAGCTTTCTTT CASSLGGADTEAFF
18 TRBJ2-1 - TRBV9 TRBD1 TGTGCCAGCAGCGTCGAATCCAACCCGGGACAGGGAGGCAATGAGCAGTTCTTC CASSVESNPGQGGNEQFF
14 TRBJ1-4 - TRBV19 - TGTGCCAGTAGTTTCCGACAAATAGATGAAAAACTGTTTTTT CASSFRQIDEKLFF
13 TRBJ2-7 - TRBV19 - TGTGCCAGTAGTCCGACTGTAACCTACGAGCAGTACTTC CASSPTVTYEQYF
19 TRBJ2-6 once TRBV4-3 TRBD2 TGCGCCAGCAGCCAACAAACTAGCGGGGGGCTCCCTGGGGCCAACGTCCTGACTTTC CASSQQTSGGLPGANVLTF
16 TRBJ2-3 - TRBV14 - TGTGCCAGCAGCCAAGTGCGCGGGGCTAGCACAGATACGCAGTATTTT CASSQVRGASTDTQYF
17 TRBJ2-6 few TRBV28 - TGTGCCAGCAGCCCTCAGACAGGCCTCTCTGGGGCCAACGTCCTGACTTTC CASSPQTGLSGANVLTF
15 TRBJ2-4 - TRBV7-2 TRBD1 TGTGCCAGCAGCTTAGCACAGGGGGCGCGGAACATTCAGTACTTC CASSLAQGARNIQYF
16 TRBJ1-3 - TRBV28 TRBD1 TGTGCCAGCAGTTCTACCGGACAGGGATCTGGAAACACCATATATTTT CASSSTGQGSGNTIYF
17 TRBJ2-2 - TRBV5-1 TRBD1 TGCGCCAGCAGCGTAGAAGACAGGGGGCGAGGCACCGGGGAGCTGTTTTTT CASSVEDRGRGTGELFF
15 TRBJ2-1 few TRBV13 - TGTGCCAGCAGCCCTAGCGAGTACCCCTACAATGAGCAGTTCTTC CASSPSEYPYNEQFF
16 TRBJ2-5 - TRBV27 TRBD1 TGTGCCAGCAGTTTACGGCAGGGGGCGAGTAGAGAGACCCAGTACTTC CASSLRQGASRETQYF
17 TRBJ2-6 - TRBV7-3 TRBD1 TGTGCCAGCAGCTTAAGCACAGGGGGCCCTGGGGCCAACGTCCTGACTTTC CASSLSTGGPGANVLTF
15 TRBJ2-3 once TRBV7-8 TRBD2 TGTGCCAGCAGCCAACTAGCGGGGATGACAGATACGCAGTATTTT CASSQLAGMTDTQYF
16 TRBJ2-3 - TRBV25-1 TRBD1 TGTGCCAGCAGTGAATATAGAGGGGGCGCACCAGATACGCAGTATTTT CASSEYRGGAPDTQYF
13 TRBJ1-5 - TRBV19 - TGTGCCAGTAGTATAGCTGCTAGGCGCCCCCAGCATTTT CASSIAARRPQHF